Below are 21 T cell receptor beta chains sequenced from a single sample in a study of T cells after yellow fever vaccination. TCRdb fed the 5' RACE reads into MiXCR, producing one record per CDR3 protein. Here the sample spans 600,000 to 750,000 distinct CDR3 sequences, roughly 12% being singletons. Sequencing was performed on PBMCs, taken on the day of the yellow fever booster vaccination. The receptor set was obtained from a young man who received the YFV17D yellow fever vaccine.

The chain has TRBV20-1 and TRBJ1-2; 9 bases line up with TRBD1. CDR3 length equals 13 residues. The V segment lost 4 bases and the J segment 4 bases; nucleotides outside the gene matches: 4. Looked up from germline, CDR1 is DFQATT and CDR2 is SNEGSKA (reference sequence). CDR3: CSAMTGGGYGYTF. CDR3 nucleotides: TGCAGTGCTATGACAGGGGGAGGCTATGGCTACACCTTC.

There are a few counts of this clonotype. CDR3 in amino acids: CASSLEGITQPQHF. The CDR3 DNA reads as TGTGCCAGCAGCTTAGAAGGGATTACTCAGCCCCAGCATTTT. The rearrangement uses TRBV7-2 and TRBJ1-5; D uncertain. The CDR3 contains 14 residues. V shed 1 base and J shed 6 bases, with 10 bases lying between them. CDR1 SGHTA and CDR2 FQGNSA come from the germline V gene.

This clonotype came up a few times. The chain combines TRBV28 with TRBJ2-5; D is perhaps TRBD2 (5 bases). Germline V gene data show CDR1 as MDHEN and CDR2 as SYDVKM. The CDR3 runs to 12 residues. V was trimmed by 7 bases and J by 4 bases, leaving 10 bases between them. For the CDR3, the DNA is TGTGCCAGCACTAGCCTCGGAGAGACCCAGTACTTC. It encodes CASTSLGETQYF.

Here the CDR3 DNA reads TGTGCCAGCAGCTTAGCGCGGGTATACGAGCAGTACTTC. It encodes CASSLARVYEQYF. The chain combines TRBV7-8 with TRBJ2-7, with D tentatively TRBD2 (5 bases). The germline V gene has CDR1 SGHVS and CDR2 FQNEAQ. This CDR3 region has 13 residues. V was clipped by 0 bases and J by 4 bases, with 7 bases between them.

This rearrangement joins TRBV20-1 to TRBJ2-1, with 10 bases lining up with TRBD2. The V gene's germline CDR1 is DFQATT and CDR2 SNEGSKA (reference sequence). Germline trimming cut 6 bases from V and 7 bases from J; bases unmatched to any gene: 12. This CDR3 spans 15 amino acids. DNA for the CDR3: TGCAGTGCAACTAGCGGGACTCCCCGGGGGAATGAGCAGTTCTTC. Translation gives CSATSGTPRGNEQFF.

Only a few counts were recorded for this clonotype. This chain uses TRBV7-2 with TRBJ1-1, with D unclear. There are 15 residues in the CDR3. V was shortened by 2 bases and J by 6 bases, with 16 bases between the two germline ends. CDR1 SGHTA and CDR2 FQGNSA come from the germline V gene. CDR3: CASSLRYRGDAEAFF. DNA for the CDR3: TGTGCCAGCAGCTTACGTTATCGGGGAGACGCTGAAGCTTTCTTT.

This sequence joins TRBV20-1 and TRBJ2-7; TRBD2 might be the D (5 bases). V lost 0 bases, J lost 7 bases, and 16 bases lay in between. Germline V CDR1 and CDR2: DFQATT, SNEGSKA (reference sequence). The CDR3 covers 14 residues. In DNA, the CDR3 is TGCAGTGCTAGAGATGGGAGAGGTACCCGGGAGCAGTACTTC. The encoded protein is CSARDGRGTREQYF.

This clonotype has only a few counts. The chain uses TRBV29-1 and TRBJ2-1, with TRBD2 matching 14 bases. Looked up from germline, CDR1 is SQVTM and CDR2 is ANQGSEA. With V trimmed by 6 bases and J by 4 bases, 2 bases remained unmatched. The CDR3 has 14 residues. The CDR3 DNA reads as TGCAGCGTCCGACTAGCGGGAGGGTACAATGAGCAGTTCTTC. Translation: CSVRLAGGYNEQFF.

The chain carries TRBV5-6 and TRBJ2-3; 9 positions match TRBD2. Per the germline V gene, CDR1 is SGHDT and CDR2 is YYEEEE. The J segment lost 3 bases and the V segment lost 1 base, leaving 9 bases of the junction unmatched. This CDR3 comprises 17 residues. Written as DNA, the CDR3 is TGTGCCAGCAGCTTGCTCGCGGGAGGGCCAGAGACAGATACGCAGTATTTT. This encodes CASSLLAGGPETDTQYF.

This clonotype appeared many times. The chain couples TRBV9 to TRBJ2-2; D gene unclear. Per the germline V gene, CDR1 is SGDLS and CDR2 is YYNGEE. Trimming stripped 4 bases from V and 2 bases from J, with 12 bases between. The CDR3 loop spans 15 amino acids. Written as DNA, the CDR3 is TGTGCCAGCAGCCCGAAGGTACAAAACACCGGGGAGCTGTTTTTT. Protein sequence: CASSPKVQNTGELFF. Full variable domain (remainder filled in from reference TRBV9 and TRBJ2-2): DSGVTQTPKHLITATGQRVTLRCSPRSGDLSVYWYQQSLDQGLQFLIQYYNGEERAKGNILERFSAQQFPDLHSELNLSSLELGDSALYFCASSPKVQNTGELFFGEGSRLTVL.

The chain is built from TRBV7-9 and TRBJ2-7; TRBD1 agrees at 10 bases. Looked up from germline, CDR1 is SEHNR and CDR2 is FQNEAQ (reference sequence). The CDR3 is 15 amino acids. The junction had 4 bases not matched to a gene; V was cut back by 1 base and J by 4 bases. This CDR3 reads CASSLGGQGRYEQYF. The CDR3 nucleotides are TGTGCCAGCAGCTTAGGGGGACAGGGGAGATACGAGCAGTACTTC. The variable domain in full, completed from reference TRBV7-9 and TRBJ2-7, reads DTGVSQNPRHKITKRGQNVTFRCDPISEHNRLYWYRQTLGQGPEFLTYFQNEAQLEKSRLLSDRFSAERPKGSFSTLEIQRTEQGDSAMYLCASSLGGQGRYEQYFGPGTRLTVT.

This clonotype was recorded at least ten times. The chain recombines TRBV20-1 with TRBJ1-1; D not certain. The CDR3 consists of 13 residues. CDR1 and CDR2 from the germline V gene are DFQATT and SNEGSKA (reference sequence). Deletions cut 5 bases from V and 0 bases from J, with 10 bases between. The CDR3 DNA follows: TGCAGTGCTCCTGGACCGCTGAACACTGAAGCTTTCTTT. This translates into CSAPGPLNTEAFF.

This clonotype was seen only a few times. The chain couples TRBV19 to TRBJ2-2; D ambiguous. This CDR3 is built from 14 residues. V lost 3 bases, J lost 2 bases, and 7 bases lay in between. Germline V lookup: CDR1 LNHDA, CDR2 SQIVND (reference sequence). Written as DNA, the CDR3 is TGTGCCAGTAGTATCGGGCCCAACACCGGGGAGCTGTTTTTT. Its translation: CASSIGPNTGELFF.

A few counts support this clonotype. As DNA, the CDR3 is TGCGCCAGCAGCTTGTCAGGGGAACGTGGGGCCAACGTCCTGACTTTC. Its protein product is CASSLSGERGANVLTF. The rearrangement joins TRBV5-1 to TRBJ2-6; the D gene is possibly TRBD1 (6 bases). The CDR3 is 16 amino acids. The germline gives CDR1 SGHRS, CDR2 YFSETQ. V gave up 1 base and J gave up 3 bases, with 11 bases separating them.

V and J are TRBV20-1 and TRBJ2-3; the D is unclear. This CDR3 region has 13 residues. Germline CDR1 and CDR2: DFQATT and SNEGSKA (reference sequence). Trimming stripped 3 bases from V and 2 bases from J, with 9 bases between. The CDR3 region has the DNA TGCAGTGCTAGGGGCATTTTCACAGATACGCAGTATTTT. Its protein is CSARGIFTDTQYF.

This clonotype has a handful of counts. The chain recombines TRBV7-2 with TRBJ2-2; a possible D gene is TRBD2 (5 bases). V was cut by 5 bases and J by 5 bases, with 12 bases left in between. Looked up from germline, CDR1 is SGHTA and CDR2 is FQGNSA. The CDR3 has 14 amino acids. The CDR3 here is CASSRTVGTGELFF. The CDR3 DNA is TGTGCCAGCAGCAGGACTGTCGGTACCGGGGAGCTGTTTTTT.

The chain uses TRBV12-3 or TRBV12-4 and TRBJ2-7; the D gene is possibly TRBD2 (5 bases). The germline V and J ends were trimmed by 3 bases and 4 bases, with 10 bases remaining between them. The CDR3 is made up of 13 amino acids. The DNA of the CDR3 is TGTGCCAGCAGTTTTGTCCGGGGTTACGAGCAGTACTTC. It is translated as CASSFVRGYEQYF.

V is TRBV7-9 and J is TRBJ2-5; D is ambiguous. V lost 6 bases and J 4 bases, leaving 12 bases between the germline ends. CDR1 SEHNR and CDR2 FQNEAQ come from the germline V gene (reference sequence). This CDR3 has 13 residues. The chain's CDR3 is CASSHGGPETQYF. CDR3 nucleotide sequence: TGTGCCAGCAGTCACGGTGGGCCAGAGACCCAGTACTTC.

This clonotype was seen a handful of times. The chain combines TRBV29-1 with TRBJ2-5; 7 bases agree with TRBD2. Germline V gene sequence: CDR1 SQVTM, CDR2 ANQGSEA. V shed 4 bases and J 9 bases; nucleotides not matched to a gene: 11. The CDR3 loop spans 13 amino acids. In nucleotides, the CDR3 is TGCAGCGTTGCAGACGGGGGGACCATGGCCCAGTACTTC. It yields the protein CSVADGGTMAQYF.

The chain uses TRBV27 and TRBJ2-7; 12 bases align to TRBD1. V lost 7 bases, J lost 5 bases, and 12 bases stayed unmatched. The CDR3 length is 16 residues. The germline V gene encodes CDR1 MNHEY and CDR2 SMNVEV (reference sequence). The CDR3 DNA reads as TGTGCCAGCAACCCTCTTGGGACAGGGGGCTTCCACGAGCAGTACTTC. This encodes CASNPLGTGGFHEQYF.

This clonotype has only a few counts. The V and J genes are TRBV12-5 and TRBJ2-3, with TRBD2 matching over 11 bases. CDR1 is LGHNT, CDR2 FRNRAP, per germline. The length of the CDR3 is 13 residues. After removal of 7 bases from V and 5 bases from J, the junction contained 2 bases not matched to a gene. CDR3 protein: CASALAGEDTQYF. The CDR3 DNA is TGTGCTAGTGCACTAGCGGGGGAAGATACGCAGTATTTT.